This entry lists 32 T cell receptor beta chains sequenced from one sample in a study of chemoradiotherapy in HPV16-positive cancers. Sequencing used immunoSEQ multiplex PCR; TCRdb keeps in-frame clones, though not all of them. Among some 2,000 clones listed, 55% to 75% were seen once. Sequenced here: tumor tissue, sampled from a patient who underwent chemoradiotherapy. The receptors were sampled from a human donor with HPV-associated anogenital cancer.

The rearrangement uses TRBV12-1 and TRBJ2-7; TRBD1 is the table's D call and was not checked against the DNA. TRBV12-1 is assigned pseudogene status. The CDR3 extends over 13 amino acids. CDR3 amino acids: CASSSSDSYEQYV. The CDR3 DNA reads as TGTGCCAGCAGCTCCTCGGACAGCTACGAGCAGTACGTC.

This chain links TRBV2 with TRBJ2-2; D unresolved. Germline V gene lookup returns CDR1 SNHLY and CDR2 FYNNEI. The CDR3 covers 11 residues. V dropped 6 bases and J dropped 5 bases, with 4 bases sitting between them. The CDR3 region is CASRGTGELFF. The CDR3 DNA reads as TGTGCCAGCAGGGGAACCGGGGAGCTGTTTTTT.

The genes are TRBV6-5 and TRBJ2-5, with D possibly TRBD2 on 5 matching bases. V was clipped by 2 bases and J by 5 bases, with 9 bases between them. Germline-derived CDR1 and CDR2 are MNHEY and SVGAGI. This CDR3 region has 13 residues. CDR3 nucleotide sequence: TGTGCCAGCAGTTACGAGGGCCGGGAGACCCAGTACTTC. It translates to CASSYEGRETQYF.

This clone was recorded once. CDR3 protein: CSSHRGLGTEAFF. CDR3 bases: TGCAGCTCTCACAGGGGGCTGGGCACTGAAGCTTTCTTT. The chain joins TRBV29-1 to TRBJ1-1, with TRBD1 identical over 9 bases. The germline V gene has CDR1 SQVTM and CDR2 ANQGSEA. V shed 8 bases and J 4 bases; nucleotides not matched to a gene: 8. The CDR3 spans 13 residues.

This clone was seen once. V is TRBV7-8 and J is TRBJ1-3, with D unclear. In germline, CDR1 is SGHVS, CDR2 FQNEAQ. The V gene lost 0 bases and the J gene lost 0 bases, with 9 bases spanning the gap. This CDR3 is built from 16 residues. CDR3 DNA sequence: TGTGCCAGCAGCTTAGCCTCCTTCTCCTCTGGAAACACCATATATTTT. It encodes CASSLASFSSGNTIYF.

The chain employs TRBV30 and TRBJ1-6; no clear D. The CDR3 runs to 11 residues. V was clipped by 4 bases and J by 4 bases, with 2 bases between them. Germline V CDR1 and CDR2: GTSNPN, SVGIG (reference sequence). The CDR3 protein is CAWMYNSPLHF. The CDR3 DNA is TGTGCCTGGATGTATAATTCACCCCTCCACTTT.

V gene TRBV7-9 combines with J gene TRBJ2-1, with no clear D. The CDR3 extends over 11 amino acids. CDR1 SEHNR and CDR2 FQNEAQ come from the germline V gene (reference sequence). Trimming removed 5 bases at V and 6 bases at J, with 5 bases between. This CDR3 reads CASSQFNEQFF. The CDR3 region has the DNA TGTGCCAGCAGCCAATTCAATGAGCAGTTCTTC.

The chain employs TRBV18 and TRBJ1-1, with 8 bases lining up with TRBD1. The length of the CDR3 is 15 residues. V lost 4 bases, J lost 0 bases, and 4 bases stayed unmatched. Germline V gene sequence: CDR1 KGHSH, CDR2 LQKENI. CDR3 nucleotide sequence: TGTGCCAGCTCACAGCAGGGGGCATTGAACACTGAAGCTTTCTTT. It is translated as CASSQQGALNTEAFF.

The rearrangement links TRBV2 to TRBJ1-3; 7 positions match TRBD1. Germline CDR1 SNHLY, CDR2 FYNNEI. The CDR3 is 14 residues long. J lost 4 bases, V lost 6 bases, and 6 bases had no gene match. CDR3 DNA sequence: TGTGCCAGCAGAGTCGACAGGGCCGGAAACACCATATATTTT. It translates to CASRVDRAGNTIYF.

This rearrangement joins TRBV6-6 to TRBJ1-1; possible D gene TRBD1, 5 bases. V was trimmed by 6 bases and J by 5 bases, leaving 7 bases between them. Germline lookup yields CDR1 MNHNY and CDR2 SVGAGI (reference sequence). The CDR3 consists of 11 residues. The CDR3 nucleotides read TGTGCCAGCAGCAGGGTAACTGAAGCTTTCTTT. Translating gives CASSRVTEAFF.

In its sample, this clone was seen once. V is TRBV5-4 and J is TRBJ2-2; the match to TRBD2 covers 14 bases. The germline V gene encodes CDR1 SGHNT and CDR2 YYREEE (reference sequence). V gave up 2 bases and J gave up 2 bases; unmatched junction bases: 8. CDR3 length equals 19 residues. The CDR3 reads CASSLPGLAGVGNTGELFF. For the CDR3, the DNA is TGTGCCAGCAGCTTACCGGGACTAGCGGGGGTAGGAAACACCGGGGAGCTGTTTTTT.

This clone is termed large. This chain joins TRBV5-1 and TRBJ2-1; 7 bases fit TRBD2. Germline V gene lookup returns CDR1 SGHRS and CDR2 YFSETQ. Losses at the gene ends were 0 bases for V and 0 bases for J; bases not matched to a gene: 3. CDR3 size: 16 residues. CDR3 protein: CASSLAGGSSYNEQFF. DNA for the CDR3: TGCGCCAGCAGCTTGGCGGGCGGGAGCTCCTACAATGAGCAGTTCTTC.

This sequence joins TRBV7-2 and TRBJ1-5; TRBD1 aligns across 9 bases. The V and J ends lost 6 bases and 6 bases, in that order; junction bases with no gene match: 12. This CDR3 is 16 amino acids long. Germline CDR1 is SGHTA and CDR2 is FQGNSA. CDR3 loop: CASSRTGTGTGQPQHF. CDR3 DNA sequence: TGTGCCAGCAGTCGTACCGGGACAGGGACGGGTCAGCCCCAGCATTTT.

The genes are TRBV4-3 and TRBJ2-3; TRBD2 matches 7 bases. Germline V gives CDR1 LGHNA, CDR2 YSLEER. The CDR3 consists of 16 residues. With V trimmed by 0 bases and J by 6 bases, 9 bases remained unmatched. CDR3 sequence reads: CASSQDAGAFPDTQYF. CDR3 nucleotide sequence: TGCGCCAGCAGCCAAGACGCGGGAGCCTTTCCTGATACGCAGTATTTT.

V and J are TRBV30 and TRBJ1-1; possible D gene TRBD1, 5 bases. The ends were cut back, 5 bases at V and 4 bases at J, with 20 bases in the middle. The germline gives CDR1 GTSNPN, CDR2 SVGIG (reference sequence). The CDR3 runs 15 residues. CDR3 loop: CAWRFAGGWSTEAFF. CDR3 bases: TGTGCCTGGCGTTTTGCGGGGGGTTGGAGCACTGAAGCTTTCTTT.

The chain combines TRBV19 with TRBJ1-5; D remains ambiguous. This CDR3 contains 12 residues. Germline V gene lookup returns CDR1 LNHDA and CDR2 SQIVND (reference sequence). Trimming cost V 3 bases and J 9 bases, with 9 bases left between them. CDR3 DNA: TGTGCCAGTAGTATCACGGAAGGGCCCCAGCATTTT. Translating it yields CASSITEGPQHF.

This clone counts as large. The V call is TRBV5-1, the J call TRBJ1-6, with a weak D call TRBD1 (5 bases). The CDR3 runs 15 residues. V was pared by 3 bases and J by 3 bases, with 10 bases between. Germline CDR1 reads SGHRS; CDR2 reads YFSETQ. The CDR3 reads CASSSGHIYNSPLHF. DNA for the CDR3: TGCGCCAGCAGCTCAGGACATATCTATAATTCACCCCTCCACTTT.

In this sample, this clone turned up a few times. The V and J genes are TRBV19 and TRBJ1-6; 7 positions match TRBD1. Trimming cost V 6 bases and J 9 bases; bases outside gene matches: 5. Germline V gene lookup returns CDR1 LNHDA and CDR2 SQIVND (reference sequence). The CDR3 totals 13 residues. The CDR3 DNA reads TGTGCCAGTAGGGGACAGTTAGCTTCACCCCTCCACTTT. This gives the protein CASRGQLASPLHF.

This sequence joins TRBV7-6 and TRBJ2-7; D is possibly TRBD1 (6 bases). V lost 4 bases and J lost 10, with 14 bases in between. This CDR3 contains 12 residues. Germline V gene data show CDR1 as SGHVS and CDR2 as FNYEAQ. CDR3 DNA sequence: TGTGCCAGCAGCTATACAGGGTTAGAACAGTACTTC. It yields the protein CASSYTGLEQYF.

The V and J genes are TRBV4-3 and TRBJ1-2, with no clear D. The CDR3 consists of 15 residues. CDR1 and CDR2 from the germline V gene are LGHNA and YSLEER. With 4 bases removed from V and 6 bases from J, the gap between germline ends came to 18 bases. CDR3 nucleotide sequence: TGCGCCAGCAGCCCATCGTACGGTTTGTGGGATGGCTACACCTTC. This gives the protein CASSPSYGLWDGYTF.

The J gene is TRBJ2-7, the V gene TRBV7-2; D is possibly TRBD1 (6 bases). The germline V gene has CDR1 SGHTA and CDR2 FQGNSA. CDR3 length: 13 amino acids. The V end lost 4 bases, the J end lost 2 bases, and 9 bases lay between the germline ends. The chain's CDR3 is CASSWDTTYEQYV. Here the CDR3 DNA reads TGTGCCAGCAGCTGGGACACAACCTACGAGCAGTACGTC.

DNA of the CDR3: TGCGCCAGCAGCCAAGATCCGGGCAGGACCTTCACAGATACGCAGTATTTT. It yields the protein CASSQDPGRTFTDTQYF. This sequence joins TRBV4-3 and TRBJ2-3; the D is unclear. Germline loops: CDR1 LGHNA, CDR2 YSLEER. V gave up 0 bases and J gave up 2 bases, with 15 bases separating them. CDR3 size: 17 residues.

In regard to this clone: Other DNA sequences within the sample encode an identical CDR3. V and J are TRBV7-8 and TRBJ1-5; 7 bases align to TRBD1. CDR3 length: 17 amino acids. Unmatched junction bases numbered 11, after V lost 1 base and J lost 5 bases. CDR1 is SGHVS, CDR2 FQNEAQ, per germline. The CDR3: CASSLGARTGVYQPQHF. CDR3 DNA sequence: TGTGCCAGCAGCTTAGGGGCGAGGACAGGCGTATATCAGCCCCAGCATTTT.

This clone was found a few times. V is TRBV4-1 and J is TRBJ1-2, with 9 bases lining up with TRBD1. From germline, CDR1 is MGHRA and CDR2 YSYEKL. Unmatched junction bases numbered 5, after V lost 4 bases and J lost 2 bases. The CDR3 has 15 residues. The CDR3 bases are TGCGCCAGCAGCCTTGGGACAGGGTCGAACTATGGCTACACCTTC. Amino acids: CASSLGTGSNYGYTF.

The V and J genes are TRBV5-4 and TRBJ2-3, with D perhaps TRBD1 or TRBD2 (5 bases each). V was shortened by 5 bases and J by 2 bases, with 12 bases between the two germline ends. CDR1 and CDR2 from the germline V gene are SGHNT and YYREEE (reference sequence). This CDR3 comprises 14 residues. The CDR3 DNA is TGTGCCAGCAGTCGTGGGGGATACACAGATACGCAGTATTTT. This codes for CASSRGGYTDTQYF.

CDR3 sequence reads: CASSFRHSLHGNTIYF. The CDR3 nucleotides are TGTGCCAGCAGCTTTCGACACAGCCTACACGGAAACACCATATATTTT. The chain uses TRBV5-8 and TRBJ1-3; D unresolved. V lost 2 bases to trimming and J lost 4 bases, with 16 bases between them. The CDR3 is 16 residues long. Germline lookup yields CDR1 SGHTS and CDR2 YDEGEE.

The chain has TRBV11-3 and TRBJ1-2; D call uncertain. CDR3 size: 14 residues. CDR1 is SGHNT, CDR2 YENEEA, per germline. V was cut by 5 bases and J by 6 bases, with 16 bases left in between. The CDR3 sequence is CASSPRGRLDGYTF. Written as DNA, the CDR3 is TGTGCCAGCAGCCCACGCGGCAGGTTAGATGGCTACACCTTC. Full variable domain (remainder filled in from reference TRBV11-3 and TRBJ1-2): EAGVVQSPRYKIIEKKQPVAFWCNPISGHNTLYWYLQNLGQGPELLIRYENEEAVDDSQLPKDRFSAERLKGVDSTLKIQPAELGDSAVYLCASSPRGRLDGYTFGSGTRLTVV.

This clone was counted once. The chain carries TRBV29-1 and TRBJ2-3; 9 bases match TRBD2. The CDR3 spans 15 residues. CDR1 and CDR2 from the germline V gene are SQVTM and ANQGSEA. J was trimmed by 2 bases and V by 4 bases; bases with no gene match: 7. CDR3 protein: CSVAGASGITDTQYF. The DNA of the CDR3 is TGCAGCGTTGCAGGGGCTAGCGGGATCACAGATACGCAGTATTTT.

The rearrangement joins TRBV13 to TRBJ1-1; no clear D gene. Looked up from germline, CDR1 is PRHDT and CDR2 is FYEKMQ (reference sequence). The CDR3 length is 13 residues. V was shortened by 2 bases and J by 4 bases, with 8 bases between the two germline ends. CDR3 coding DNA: TGTGCCAGCAGCTTACTGTCGATCACTGAAGCTTTCTTT. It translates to CASSLLSITEAFF.

CDR3 residues: CASSLAPDVGELFF. In DNA, the CDR3 is TGTGCCAGCAGCTTGGCTCCAGACGTGGGGGAGCTGTTTTTT. The V call is TRBV5-5, the J call TRBJ2-2; D ambiguous. Per the germline V gene, CDR1 is SGHKS and CDR2 is YYEKEE (reference sequence). There are 14 residues in the CDR3. The V and J ends lost 0 bases and 8 bases respectively, with 11 bases between them.

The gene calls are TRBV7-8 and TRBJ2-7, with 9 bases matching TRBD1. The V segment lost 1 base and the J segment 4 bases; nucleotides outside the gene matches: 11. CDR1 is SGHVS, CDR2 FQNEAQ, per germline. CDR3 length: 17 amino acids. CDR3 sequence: CASSLEARGTGKYEQYF. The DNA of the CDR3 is TGTGCCAGCAGCTTAGAAGCTCGCGGGACAGGGAAATACGAGCAGTACTTC.

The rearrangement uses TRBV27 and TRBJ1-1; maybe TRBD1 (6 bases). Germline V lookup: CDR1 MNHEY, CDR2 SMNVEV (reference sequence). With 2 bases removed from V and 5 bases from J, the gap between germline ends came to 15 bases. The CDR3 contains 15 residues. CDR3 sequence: CASSLAPGARTEAFF. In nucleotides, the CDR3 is TGTGCCAGCAGTTTAGCCCCAGGGGCTAGGACTGAAGCTTTCTTT.